Listed below are T cell receptor beta chains from one sample, sequenced in a study of blood T cells in healthy people across ages. TCRdb redid the calling of the 5' RACE reads with MiXCR, one entry per CDR3 protein. Of about 1.8 million distinct CDR3 sequences in the sample, roughly 49% are singletons; the top ten hold approximately 2.1%. Specimen: blood. These receptors came from a woman aged 40-49 years in good health. Each CDR3 is given with its conserved first and last residue.

>TRBV29-1|TRBJ1-2
CSAETTGIYGYTF
>TRBV20-1|TRBJ1-2
CSALEDDDFYGYTF
>TRBV5-5|TRBJ2-5
CASSPPSGQETQYF
>TRBV14|TRBJ2-1
CASSQATGTGFNEQFF
>TRBV6-2/TRBV6-3|-
CASREPTGGEQYF
>TRBV10-3|TRBJ1-2
CAISGQKNLNYGYTF
>TRBV25-1|TRBJ2-1
CASTRSEPISGNEQFF
>TRBV29-1|TRBJ2-1
CSVSRQGLKYRQFF
>TRBV6-5|TRBJ2-4
CASSYSGTSGRNAKNIQYF
>TRBV6-2/TRBV6-3|TRBJ2-6
CASSSESVTGNSGANVLTF
>TRBV6-5|TRBJ2-5
CASSPTPGLGIETQYF
>TRBV24-1|TRBJ2-5
CATSDLGTSGGIGETQYF
>TRBV27|TRBJ2-3
CASSSPELTDTQYF
>TRBV19|TRBJ2-3
CASSSPSGPSTDTQYF
>TRBV29-1|TRBJ1-1
CSVGQGVNTEAFF
>TRBV27|TRBJ1-2
CASSLGQNPNYGYTF
>TRBV20-1|TRBJ2-5
CSAQTSLGTQYF
>TRBV5-1|TRBJ2-5
CASSIGLAGLQETQYF
>TRBV15|TRBJ1-4
CATSRDQINEKLFF
>TRBV14|TRBJ2-1
CASSQGLERGAFSYNEQFF
>TRBV5-1|TRBJ2-1
CASSPEAGPGFF
>TRBV9|TRBJ1-6
CASSVGERVRFGAANSPLHF
>TRBV7-2|TRBJ2-3
CASSSLRGADTQYF
>TRBV7-2|TRBJ2-5
CASSLNRDGETQYF
>TRBV20-1|-
CSAKTSGGAPYEQYF
>TRBV11-2|TRBJ2-1
CASSLYLASGGYNEQFF
>TRBV3-1|TRBJ1-5
CAGSQGASNQPQHF
>TRBV20-1|TRBJ2-7
CSGGSRGPYEQYF
>TRBV7-2|TRBJ2-1
CASTPGGGGFYNEQFF
>TRBV15|TRBJ2-4
CATSRASGTGDNIQYF
>TRBV20-1|TRBJ1-1
CSAKSGGSMNTEAFF